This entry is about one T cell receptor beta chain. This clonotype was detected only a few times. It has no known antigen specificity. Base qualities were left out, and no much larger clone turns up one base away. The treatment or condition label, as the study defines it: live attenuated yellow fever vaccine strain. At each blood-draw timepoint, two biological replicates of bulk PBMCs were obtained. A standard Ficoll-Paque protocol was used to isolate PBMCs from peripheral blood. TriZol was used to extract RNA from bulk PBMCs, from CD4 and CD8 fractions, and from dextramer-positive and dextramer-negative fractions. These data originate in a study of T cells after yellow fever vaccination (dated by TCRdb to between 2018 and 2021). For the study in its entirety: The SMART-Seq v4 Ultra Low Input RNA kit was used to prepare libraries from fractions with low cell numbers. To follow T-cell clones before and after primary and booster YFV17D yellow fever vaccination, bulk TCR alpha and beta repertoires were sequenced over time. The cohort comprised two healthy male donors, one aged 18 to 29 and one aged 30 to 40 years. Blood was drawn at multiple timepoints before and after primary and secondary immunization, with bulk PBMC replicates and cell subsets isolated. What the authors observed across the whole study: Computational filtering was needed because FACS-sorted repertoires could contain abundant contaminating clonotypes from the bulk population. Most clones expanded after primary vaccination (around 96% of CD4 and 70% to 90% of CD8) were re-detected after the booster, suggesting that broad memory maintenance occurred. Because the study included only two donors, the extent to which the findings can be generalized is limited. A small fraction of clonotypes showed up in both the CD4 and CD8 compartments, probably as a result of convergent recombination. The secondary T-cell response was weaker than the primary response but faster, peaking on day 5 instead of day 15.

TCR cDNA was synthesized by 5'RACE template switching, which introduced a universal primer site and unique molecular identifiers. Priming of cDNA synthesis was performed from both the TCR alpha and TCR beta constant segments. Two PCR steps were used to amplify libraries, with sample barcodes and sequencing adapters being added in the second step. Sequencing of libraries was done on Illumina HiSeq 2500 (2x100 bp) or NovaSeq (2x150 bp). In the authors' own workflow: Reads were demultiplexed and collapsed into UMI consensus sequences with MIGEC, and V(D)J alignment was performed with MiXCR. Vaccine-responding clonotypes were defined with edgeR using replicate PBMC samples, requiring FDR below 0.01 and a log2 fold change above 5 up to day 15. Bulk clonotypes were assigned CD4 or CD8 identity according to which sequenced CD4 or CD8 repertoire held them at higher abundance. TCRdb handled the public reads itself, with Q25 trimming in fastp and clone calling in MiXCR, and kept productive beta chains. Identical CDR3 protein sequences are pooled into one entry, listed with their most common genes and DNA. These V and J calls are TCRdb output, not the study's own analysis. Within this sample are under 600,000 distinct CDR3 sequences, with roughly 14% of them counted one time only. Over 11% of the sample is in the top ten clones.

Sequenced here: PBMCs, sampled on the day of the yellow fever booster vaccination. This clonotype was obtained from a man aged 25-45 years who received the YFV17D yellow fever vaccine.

The sequence in DNA is TGCGCCAGCAGCCAAAAGGGGACCGGGAGGAGGGCCGGGGAGCTGTTTTTT. Translated, this gives CASSQKGTGRRAGELFF. This chain is built from TRBV4-3 and TRBJ2-2; 7 of the junction bases match TRBD2. CDR1 and CDR2, looked up from the germline V gene, are LGHNA and YSLEER. Inclusive of the bounding cysteine and phenylalanine, the CDR3 is 17 residues long. The DNA shown is the 51-base CDR3, in frame from base 1. V is trimmed back by 2 bases and J by 6 bases, and the junction contains 12 bases that no gene match accounts for.